This T cell receptor (beta chain) is from a study of T cells after yellow fever vaccination. From the 5' RACE reads, TCRdb called clonotypes with MiXCR, one entry per CDR3 protein. The table lists a few hundred thousand distinct CDR3 sequences, approximately 18% of them singletons. CDR3 length: 14 residues. Germline-derived CDR1 and CDR2 are DFQATT and SNEGSKA (reference sequence). Germline trimming cut 3 bases from V and 1 base from J; bases unmatched to any gene: 5. The origin of this receptor is a man between 18 and 29 years old who received the YFV17D yellow fever vaccine. The sequencing here drew on PBMCs, taken before the yellow fever booster vaccination. The chain combines TRBV20-1 with TRBJ1-1; 7 bases agree with TRBD1. CDR3 amino acids: CSASLSGGNTEAFF. In DNA, the CDR3 is TGCAGTGCTAGTTTATCAGGGGGGAACACTGAAGCTTTCTTT.